One and the same sample provided the 32 T cell receptor beta chains below, sequenced in a study of control samples from healthy donors and cancer patients. Assay: immunoSEQ multiplex PCR; the TCRdb copy retains only in-frame clones and omits some. The sample has over 60,000 clones, 65% to 90% seen once; the top ten hold approximately 5%. Sequenced sample: blood. These receptors all stem from a man aged 40-49 years in good health.

The rearrangement links TRBV5-3 to TRBJ1-5; D unresolved. TRBV5-3 qualifies as an ORF whose function is uncertain. The CDR3 runs 16 residues. V lost 9 bases and J 3 bases, leaving 22 bases between the germline ends. CDR3 sequence (DNA): TGTGCCACTCACGGGCTAGGGCGGTTTCACAATCAGCCCCAGCATTTT. Translating gives CATHGLGRFHNQPQHF.

The chain employs TRBV6-5 and TRBJ2-7; 7 nucleotides align to TRBD1. CDR1 MNHEY and CDR2 SVGAGI come from the germline V gene. The CDR3 length is 11 residues. The junction had 4 bases not matched to a gene; V was cut back by 7 bases and J by 7 bases. The CDR3, as DNA: TGTGCCAGCACACAGGGGCGGGAGCAGTACTTC. It encodes CASTQGREQYF.

The V gene is TRBV27, the J gene TRBJ2-3; D gene ambiguous. The germline V and J ends were trimmed by 0 bases and 5 bases, with 9 bases remaining between them. CDR1 is MNHEY, CDR2 SMNVEV, per germline (reference sequence). This CDR3 has 14 residues. For the CDR3, the DNA is TGTGCCAGCAGTTTATCCCGATCCGTAGATACGCAGTATTTT. Its translation: CASSLSRSVDTQYF.

The chain uses TRBV7-3 and TRBJ2-2; tentatively, D is TRBD1 or TRBD2 (5 bases each). The V end was cut by 0 bases, the J end by 1 base, with 9 bases between. The germline V gene encodes CDR1 SGHTA and CDR2 FQGTGA. CDR3 length equals 16 residues. The CDR3: CASSLTGTVNTGELFF. CDR3 bases: TGTGCCAGCAGCTTAACCGGGACGGTGAACACCGGGGAGCTGTTTTTT. Drawing the rest from reference TRBV7-3 and TRBJ2-2, the complete variable domain is GAGVSQTPSNKVTEKGKYVELRCDPISGHTALYWYRQSLGQGPEFLIYFQGTGAADDSGLPNDRFFAVRPEGSVSTLKIQRTERGDSAVYLCASSLTGTVNTGELFFGEGSRLTVL.

V usage is TRBV5-6 and J usage is TRBJ2-1; TRBD2 might be the D (5 bases). This CDR3 contains 12 residues. V was trimmed by 3 bases and J by 9 bases, leaving 10 bases between them. Germline-derived CDR1 and CDR2 are SGHDT and YYEEEE. CDR3 protein: CASSSGWGEQFF. The DNA of the CDR3 is TGTGCCAGCAGCTCGGGGTGGGGTGAGCAGTTCTTC.

This clone was observed a handful of times. The chain combines TRBV6-5 with TRBJ1-5; 10 positions agree with TRBD1. The V gene's germline CDR1 is MNHEY and CDR2 SVGAGI. This CDR3 is built from 14 residues. The V segment lost 6 bases and the J segment 6 bases; nucleotides outside the gene matches: 5. For the CDR3, the DNA is TGTGCCAGCAGCGGACAGGGGGGGAGTCAGCCCCAGCATTTT. It specifies CASSGQGGSQPQHF.

This clone was picked up a small number of times. This rearrangement joins TRBV29-1 to TRBJ2-7; D is undetermined. Trimming left V 3 bases short and J 6 bases short, with 15 bases between. Germline V gene sequence: CDR1 SQVTM, CDR2 ANQGSEA. This CDR3 region has 13 residues. The CDR3 DNA follows: TGCAGCGTTGACTCGCCATCTTCGGGCGAGCAGTACTTC. This encodes CSVDSPSSGEQYF.

This chain uses TRBV9 with TRBJ2-6; no clear D gene. Trimming stripped 6 bases from V and 1 base from J, with 11 bases between. There are 15 residues in the CDR3. Germline V gene lookup returns CDR1 SGDLS and CDR2 YYNGEE. The CDR3 is CASTPGSSGANVLTF. CDR3 sequence (DNA): TGTGCCAGCACTCCTGGGTCTTCTGGGGCCAACGTCCTGACTTTC.

This rearrangement joins TRBV7-2 to TRBJ2-7; no firm D call. CDR1 and CDR2 (germline): SGHTA, FQGNSA. Trimming pared 1 base from V and 3 bases from J, leaving 13 bases between. CDR3 length: 15 amino acids. DNA of the CDR3: TGTGCCAGCAGCTTAGAAGGGCTCCCCAGCTACGAGCAGTACTTC. It encodes CASSLEGLPSYEQYF.

The chain combines TRBV11-3 with TRBJ2-2, with a possible D match to TRBD2 (5 bases). CDR3 length: 14 amino acids. V dropped 5 bases and J dropped 7 bases, with 14 bases sitting between them. Germline CDR1 and CDR2: SGHNT and YENEEA. The CDR3 DNA follows: TGTGCCAGCAGCCCCGTGTTTGGAGGCGGGGAGCTGTTTTTT. The encoded protein is CASSPVFGGGELFF. The full variable domain, in which reference TRBV11-3 and TRBJ2-2 provide the parts outside the CDR3, is EAGVVQSPRYKIIEKKQPVAFWCNPISGHNTLYWYLQNLGQGPELLIRYENEEAVDDSQLPKDRFSAERLKGVDSTLKIQPAELGDSAVYLCASSPVFGGGELFFGEGSRLTVL.

CDR3 DNA: TGTGCCAGCAGCCCGGACAGCCCCCGCTCCTATAATTCACCCCTCCACTTT. Translation gives CASSPDSPRSYNSPLHF. The chain uses TRBV7-2 and TRBJ1-6, with a possible D match to TRBD1 (6 bases). CDR3 length equals 17 residues. Trimming took 5 bases from V and 0 from J, leaving 14 bases between them. Germline CDR1 and CDR2: SGHTA and FQGNSA.

Here the CDR3 DNA reads TGTGCCAGCAGCTTGGGACGGGCTTATAATTCACCCCTCCACTTT. It yields the protein CASSLGRAYNSPLHF. The chain carries TRBV5-4 and TRBJ1-6; D ambiguous. The germline V gene encodes CDR1 SGHNT and CDR2 YYREEE (reference sequence). The CDR3 extends over 15 amino acids. V was clipped by 0 bases and J by 4 bases, with 8 bases between them.

This chain connects TRBV13 to TRBJ1-1; possible D gene TRBD1, 5 bases. CDR1 PRHDT and CDR2 FYEKMQ come from the germline V gene (reference sequence). The ends were cut back, 5 bases at V and 5 bases at J, with 21 bases in the middle. The CDR3 is 16 amino acids. CDR3 loop: CASSARLRGKGTEAFF. CDR3 nucleotide sequence: TGTGCCAGCAGCGCCCGGCTGAGGGGAAAGGGAACTGAAGCTTTCTTT.

V is TRBV11-2 and J is TRBJ2-7; D is unclear. The CDR3 runs 11 residues. The germline V gene encodes CDR1 SGHAT and CDR2 FQNNGV. V was shortened by 1 base and J by 9 bases, with 7 bases between the two germline ends. The CDR3 coding sequence is TGTGCCAGCAGCTTAGTGGGTGCGCAGTACTTC. It yields the protein CASSLVGAQYF.

This chain uses TRBV2 with TRBJ1-2; TRBD1 might be the D (5 bases). This CDR3 has 14 residues. The V gene lost 6 bases and the J gene lost 2 bases, with 13 bases spanning the gap. Germline assignment: CDR1 SNHLY and CDR2 FYNNEI. The CDR3 DNA reads as TGTGCCAGCAGCGCACAGGTTCCAAACTATGGCTACACCTTC. Residues: CASSAQVPNYGYTF.

V usage is TRBV7-9 and J usage is TRBJ1-2; the D gene is possibly TRBD1 (5 bases). The CDR3 covers 13 residues. The V end lost 0 bases, the J end lost 6 bases, and 8 bases lay between the germline ends. Germline CDR1 and CDR2: SEHNR and FQNEAQ (reference sequence). The CDR3 loop is CASSLALGDGYTF. DNA for the CDR3: TGTGCCAGCAGCTTAGCGCTGGGGGATGGCTACACCTTC.

The V and J genes are TRBV5-6 and TRBJ1-4; D possibly corresponds to TRBD1 (5 bases). Trimming left V 4 bases short and J 5 bases short, with 15 bases between. From germline, CDR1 is SGHDT and CDR2 YYEEEE. This CDR3 is built from 15 residues. CDR3 region: CASSPLPTGNEKLFF. CDR3 nucleotides: TGTGCCAGCAGCCCCCTTCCAACAGGAAATGAAAAACTGTTTTTT.

The V gene is TRBV5-1, the J gene TRBJ1-2; 8 bases are shared with TRBD1. CDR3 length: 15 amino acids. V shed 0 bases and J 8 bases; nucleotides not matched to a gene: 9. Germline CDR1 is SGHRS and CDR2 is YFSETQ. The CDR3 region is CASSLERDQGAGYTF. CDR3 coding DNA: TGCGCCAGCAGCTTGGAACGTGATCAGGGGGCCGGCTACACCTTC.

This sequence joins TRBV19 and TRBJ1-5; perhaps TRBD1 as D (5 bases). The CDR3 spans 17 residues. V lost 7 bases, J lost 0 bases, and 19 bases lay in between. Germline V gene lookup returns CDR1 LNHDA and CDR2 SQIVND (reference sequence). In nucleotides, the CDR3 is TGTGCCAGTACCGCCGCAGGGCCCTTTTATAGCAATCAGCCCCAGCATTTT. Its translation: CASTAAGPFYSNQPQHF.

The chain recombines TRBV19 with TRBJ2-3, with 11 positions matching TRBD1. The CDR3 is 15 residues long. CDR1 is LNHDA and CDR2 is SQIVND in the germline V gene (reference sequence). The ends lost 4 bases at V and 4 bases at J; junction bases unmatched: 4. Here the CDR3 reads CASSNGQGAADTQYF. CDR3 sequence (DNA): TGTGCCAGTAGTAACGGACAGGGGGCGGCAGATACGCAGTATTTT.

This chain links TRBV7-2 with TRBJ2-4, with 10 bases lining up with TRBD1. The germline V gene has CDR1 SGHTA and CDR2 FQGNSA. The V segment lost 3 bases and the J segment 8 bases; nucleotides outside the gene matches: 4. The CDR3 has 14 residues. The CDR3 reads CASSLDRGFDIQYF. Written as DNA, the CDR3 is TGTGCCAGCAGCTTGGACAGGGGGTTTGACATTCAGTACTTC.

This chain links TRBV4-2 with TRBJ1-3, with TRBD1 matching 7 bases. V was pared by 3 bases and J by 4 bases, with 15 bases of the junction left unmatched. Looked up from germline, CDR1 is LGHNA and CDR2 is YNFKEQ. The CDR3 covers 18 residues. The CDR3 is CASSHGWTRGGPGNTIYF. As DNA, the CDR3 is TGTGCCAGCAGCCACGGGTGGACACGAGGGGGCCCGGGAAACACCATATATTTT.

The V gene is TRBV12-3 or TRBV12-4, the J gene TRBJ1-1; D is perhaps TRBD1 (6 bases). The CDR3 is 13 residues long. Between the trimmed V and J ends, which lost 7 bases and 4 bases, there was a span of 13 bases. The CDR3 DNA sequence: TGTGCCAGCAAACTGGGGGCCCCCACTGAAGCTTTCTTT. It encodes CASKLGAPTEAFF.

This clone has a handful of counts. The chain has TRBV11-2 and TRBJ2-7; 9 bases match TRBD1. Germline V lookup: CDR1 SGHAT, CDR2 FQNNGV. This CDR3 contains 13 residues. The trim removed 4 bases at V and 3 bases at J, leaving 1 base unmatched. DNA for the CDR3: TGTGCCAGCAGCTCGGACAGGGGCTACGAGCAGTACTTC. This translates into CASSSDRGYEQYF.

The V gene is TRBV7-6, the J gene TRBJ2-1, with 7 bases fitting TRBD1. After removal of 4 bases from V and 3 bases from J, the junction contained 6 bases not matched to a gene. This CDR3 is 15 amino acids long. CDR1 and CDR2 (germline): SGHVS, FNYEAQ. CDR3 DNA sequence: TGTGCCAGCAGCTCCGGACAGGTGAGCTACAATGAGCAGTTCTTC. Translation: CASSSGQVSYNEQFF.

CDR3 region: CASSQAGGEYGYTF. The CDR3 DNA is TGTGCCAGCAGCCAAGCAGGGGGCGAATATGGCTACACCTTC. The chain couples TRBV4-2 to TRBJ1-2, with TRBD1 identical over 8 bases. CDR1 is LGHNA, CDR2 YNFKEQ, per germline. This CDR3 is built from 14 residues. Trimming removed 1 base from V and 5 bases from J; junction bases left unmatched: 3.

The genes are TRBV19 and TRBJ1-5; 10 bases align to TRBD1. V shed 6 bases, J shed 6 bases, and the junction held 8 bases outside the gene matches. The V gene's germline CDR1 is LNHDA and CDR2 SQIVND (reference sequence). The CDR3 length is 15 residues. CDR3 sequence: CASRVGQGHRQPQHF. The CDR3 coding sequence is TGTGCCAGTAGAGTGGGACAGGGGCATCGTCAGCCCCAGCATTTT. The whole variable domain, remainder taken from reference TRBV19 and TRBJ1-5, is DGGITQSPKYLFRKEGQNVTLSCEQNLNHDAMYWYRQDPGQGLRLIYYSQIVNDFQKGDIAEGYSVSREKKESFPLTVTSAQKNPTAFYLCASRVGQGHRQPQHFGDGTRLSIL.

The chain has TRBV5-4 and TRBJ2-7, with a possible D match to TRBD1 (6 bases). V was trimmed by 1 base and J by 3 bases, leaving 14 bases between them. The CDR3 length is 15 residues. Germline CDR1 SGHNT, CDR2 YYREEE (reference sequence). The CDR3 DNA follows: TGTGCCAGCAGCTTGCGTTCTCAAGGGGGCTACGAGCAGTACTTC. This encodes CASSLRSQGGYEQYF.

V is TRBV7-2 and J is TRBJ1-6; D not certain. CDR1 and CDR2 from the germline V gene are SGHTA and FQGNSA. V was cut by 5 bases and J by 9 bases, with 17 bases left in between. CDR3 length: 15 residues. The CDR3: CASSNGRVEFSPLHF. As DNA, the CDR3 is TGTGCCAGCAGCAATGGAAGAGTGGAATTTTCACCCCTCCACTTT. The entire variable domain, with the rest obtained from reference TRBV7-2 and TRBJ1-6, is as follows: GAGVSQSPSNKVTEKGKDVELRCDPISGHTALYWYRQSLGQGLEFLIYFQGNSAPDKSGLPSDRFSAERTGGSVSTLTIQRTQQEDSAVYLCASSNGRVEFSPLHFGNGTRLTVT.

The chain links TRBV27 to TRBJ2-5; unclear D gene. This CDR3 is 14 amino acids long. CDR1 and CDR2 (germline): MNHEY, SMNVEV (reference sequence). Trimming took 6 bases from V and 3 from J, leaving 14 bases between them. The CDR3 reads CASRDGNSKETQYF. The CDR3 nucleotides read TGTGCCAGCAGAGACGGCAACTCCAAAGAGACCCAGTACTTC.

This chain links TRBV15 with TRBJ1-2; no definite D call. Trimming took off 0 bases at V and 2 bases at J, with 13 bases between the two ends. The CDR3 loop spans 16 amino acids. The germline gives CDR1 LNHNV, CDR2 YYDKDF (reference sequence). The DNA for the CDR3 is TGTGCCACCAGCAGAGATCCGGGGATACCGAACTATGGCTACACCTTC. Protein sequence: CATSRDPGIPNYGYTF.

Comments on this clone: A junction boundary mismatches the germline segment, possibly from a read error. This sequence joins TRBV11-2 and TRBJ2-2, with a weak D call TRBD1 (5 bases). CDR3 length equals 16 residues. Germline CDR1 SGHAT, CDR2 FQNNGV. The DNA for the CDR3 is TGTGCCGGCAGCTTAGGGGCCAGGGTCACCACCGGGGAGCTGTTTTTT. It yields the protein CAGSLGARVTTGELFF.